This T cell receptor (beta chain) appears in the sequencing data of a study of control samples from healthy donors and cancer patients (dated by TCRdb to about 2020). Unmatched junction bases come to 5, with V trimmed by 4 bases and J by 2 bases. Counted from cysteine to phenylalanine, this CDR3 has 15 amino acids. The retained sequence is limited to the CDR3, 45 bases, with the frame set at the first base. Taken from the germline V gene, the CDR1 and CDR2 loops are MDHEN and SYDVKM. In its sample, this clone was seen once. It has no known antigen specificity. No much larger clone exists at a distance of one base, and base qualities are not known. The protocol used for the library was the immunoSEQ multiplex PCR assay. In its TCRdb copy, this immuneACCESS table keeps in-frame sequences only and misses some clones. Where compared with another copy, unresolved V genes explain less than half of these, and the others have no known cause. Here the sample has approximately 120,000 clones; roughly 86% occur a single time. The ten largest clones add up to 2.9% of the sample.

This chain joins TRBV28 to TRBJ1-5; 7 junctional bases match TRBD1. This receptor was taken from a man in his fifties or sixties in good health. Sequencing was done on a sample of blood. At the DNA level, the sequence is TGTGCCAGCAGTTCCCTAACAGGGGGCAATCAGCCCCAGCATTTT. Translated, it reads CASSSLTGGNQPQHF.